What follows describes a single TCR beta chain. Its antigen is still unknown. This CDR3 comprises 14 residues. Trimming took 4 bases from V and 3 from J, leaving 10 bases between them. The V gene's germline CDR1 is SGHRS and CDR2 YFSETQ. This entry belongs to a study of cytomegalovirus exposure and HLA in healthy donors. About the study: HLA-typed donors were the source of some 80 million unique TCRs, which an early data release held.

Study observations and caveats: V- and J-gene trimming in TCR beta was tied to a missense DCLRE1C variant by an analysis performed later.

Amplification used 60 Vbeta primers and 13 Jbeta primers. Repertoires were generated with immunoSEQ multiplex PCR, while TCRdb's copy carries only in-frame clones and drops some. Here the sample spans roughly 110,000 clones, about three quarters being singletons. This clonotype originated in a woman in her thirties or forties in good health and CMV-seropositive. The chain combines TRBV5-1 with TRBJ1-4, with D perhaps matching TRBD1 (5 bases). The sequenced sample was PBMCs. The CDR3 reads CASSPGGANEKLFF. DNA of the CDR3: TGCGCCAGCAGCCCCGGGGGAGCTAATGAAAAACTGTTTTTT.